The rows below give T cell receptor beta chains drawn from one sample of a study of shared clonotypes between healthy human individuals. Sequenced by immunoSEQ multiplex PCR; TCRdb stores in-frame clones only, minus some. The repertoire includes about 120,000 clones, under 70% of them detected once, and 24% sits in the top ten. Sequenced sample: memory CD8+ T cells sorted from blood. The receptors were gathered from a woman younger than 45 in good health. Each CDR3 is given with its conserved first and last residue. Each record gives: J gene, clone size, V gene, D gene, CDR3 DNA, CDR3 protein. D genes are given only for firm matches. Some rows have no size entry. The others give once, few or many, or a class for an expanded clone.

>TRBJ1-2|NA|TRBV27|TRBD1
TGTGCCAGCAGTTTATCAAGAGGGGGCGCGGATGGCTACACCTTC
CASSLSRGGADGYTF
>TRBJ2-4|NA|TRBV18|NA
TGTGCCAGCTCACCCGTGGACAGAATAGCCAAAAACATTCAGTACTTC
CASSPVDRIAKNIQYF
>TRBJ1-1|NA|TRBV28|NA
TGTGCCAGCACGCGAACTACCGGCCCCGAAGCTTTCTTT
CASTRTTGPEAFF
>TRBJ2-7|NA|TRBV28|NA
TGTGCCAGCAGTGCCCAAGGACCTTCCGAGCAGTACTTC
CASSAQGPSEQYF
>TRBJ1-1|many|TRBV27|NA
TGTGCCAGCAGTTTAACAGAAATGAACACTGAAGCTTTCTTT
CASSLTEMNTEAFF
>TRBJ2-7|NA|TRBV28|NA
TGTGCCAGCAGTTTACTAGCAGCCTACGCGCAGTACTTC
CASSLLAAYAQYF
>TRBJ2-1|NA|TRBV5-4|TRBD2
TGTGCCAGCAGCTGGGGACTAGCGGGAGAGGTGGGCAATGAGCAGTTCTTC
CASSWGLAGEVGNEQFF
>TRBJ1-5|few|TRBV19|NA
TGTGCCAGTAGTAAACCCGGGACACAAAATCAGCCCCAGCATTTT
CASSKPGTQNQPQHF
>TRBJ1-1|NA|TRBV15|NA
TGTGCACTCGGGGCAGGGGACATGAACACTGAAGCTTTCTTT
CALGAGDMNTEAFF
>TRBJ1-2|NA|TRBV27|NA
TGTGCCAGCAGTCCGTCGTTAGTGATCGGACCGTACTATGGCTACACCTTC
CASSPSLVIGPYYGYTF
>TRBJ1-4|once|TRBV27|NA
TGTGCCAGCAGTCCCTGTCCCTGCCCTTTTGAAAAACTGTTTTTT
CASSPCPCPFEKLFF
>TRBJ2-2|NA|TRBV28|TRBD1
TGTGCCAGCAAAGTACAGGGGCACACCGGGGAGCTGTTTTTT
CASKVQGHTGELFF
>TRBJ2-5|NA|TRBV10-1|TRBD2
TGCGCCAGCAGTGAGGGAGCGGGAGCGGGGCAAGAGACCCAGTACTTC
CASSEGAGAGQETQYF
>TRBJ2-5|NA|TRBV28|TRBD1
TGTGCCAGCAGTTGGACAGGGGGAGGTCAAGAGACCCAGTACTTC
CASSWTGGGQETQYF
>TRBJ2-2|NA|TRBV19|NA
TGTGCCAGTAGTAAGGGGGTCGGGGAGCTGTTTTTT
CASSKGVGELFF
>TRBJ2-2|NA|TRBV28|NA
TGTGCCAGCAGTTTTGAGAGGAACACCGGGGAGCTGTTTTTT
CASSFERNTGELFF
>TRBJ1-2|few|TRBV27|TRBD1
TGTGCCAGCAGTGAAATTACCGGACAGGCTTCCTCTATAGGCTACACCTTC
CASSEITGQASSIGYTF
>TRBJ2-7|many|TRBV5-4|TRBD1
TGTGCCAGCAGCCAAGTCGGGACAGGGGCCTACGAGCAGTACTTC
CASSQVGTGAYEQYF
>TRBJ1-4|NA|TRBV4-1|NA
TGCGCCAGCAGTCCAGTGGGGAGGGGTGCAACTAATGAAAAACTGTTTTTT
CASSPVGRGATNEKLFF
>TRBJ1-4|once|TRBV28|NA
TGTGCCAGCAGTTATTTGGGGGCCGCTTTGCTGTTTTTT
CASSYLGAALLFF
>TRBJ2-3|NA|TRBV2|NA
TGTGCCAGCAGTGAAGGGGGGGCAGATACGCAGTATTTT
CASSEGGADTQYF
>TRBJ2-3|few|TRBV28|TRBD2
TGTGCCAGCAGTATCTGGACTAGCGGGAGGGGGCCAGATACGCAGTATTTT
CASSIWTSGRGPDTQYF
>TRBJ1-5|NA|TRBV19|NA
TGTGCCAGTAGTAGTCTGGTGACAGTGACACAGCCCCAGCATTTT
CASSSLVTVTQPQHF
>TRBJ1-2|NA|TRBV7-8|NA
TGTGCCAGCAGCTTAGGTCTCTACTATGGCTACACCTTC
CASSLGLYYGYTF
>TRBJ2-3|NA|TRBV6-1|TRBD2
TGTGCCAGCAGTGATCTAGCGGGAGACACAGATACGCAGTATTTT
CASSDLAGDTDTQYF
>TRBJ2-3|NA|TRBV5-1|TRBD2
TGCGCCAGCAGCTTGACTAGCGGGCGCACAGATACGCAGTATTTT
CASSLTSGRTDTQYF
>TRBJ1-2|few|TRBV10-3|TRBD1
TGTGCCATCAGTGAGGGGGACAGGGGGCGCGTCTACACCTTC
CAISEGDRGRVYTF
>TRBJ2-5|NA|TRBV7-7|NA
TGTGCCAGCAGCTTAGTCCCGGGAACTCAAGAGACCCAGTACTTC
CASSLVPGTQETQYF
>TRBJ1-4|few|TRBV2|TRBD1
TGTGCCAGCAGTGACCGGACAGGGTTGGAAAAACTGTTTTTT
CASSDRTGLEKLFF
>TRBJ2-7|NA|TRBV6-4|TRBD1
TGTGCCAGCAGTTACGGCGACAGGGTGGCCGAGCAGTACTTC
CASSYGDRVAEQYF
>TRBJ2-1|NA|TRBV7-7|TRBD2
TGTGCCAGCAGCTTAGGGACTAGTTATGAGCAGTTCTTC
CASSLGTSYEQFF
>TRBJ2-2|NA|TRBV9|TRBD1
TGTGCCAGCAGCGCGGACAGGGTGAGGGCCGGGGAGCTGTTTTTT
CASSADRVRAGELFF
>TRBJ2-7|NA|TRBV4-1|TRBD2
TGCGCCAGCAGCGAGGCGGGGGGCGAGCAGTACTTC
CASSEAGGEQYF
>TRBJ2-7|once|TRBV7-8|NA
TGTGCCAGCAGCTTTTGGACCGAGGAGTCCCTTACCTACGAGCAGTACTTC
CASSFWTEESLTYEQYF
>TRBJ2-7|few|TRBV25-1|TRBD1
TGTGCCAGCAGTGTACCCCGGGACAGTTCCTACGAGCAGTACTTC
CASSVPRDSSYEQYF
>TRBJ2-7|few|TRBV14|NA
TGTGCCAGCAGGGAAGCCGGGACACCTTTCTACGAGCAGTACTTC
CASREAGTPFYEQYF
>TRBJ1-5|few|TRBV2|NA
TGTGCCAGCCAGACAGAAAGTAATCAGCCCCAGCATTTT
CASQTESNQPQHF
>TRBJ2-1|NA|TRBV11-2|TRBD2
TGTGCCAGCAGCCTGGGGCCGGGACTAGCTACCAATGAGCAGTTCTTC
CASSLGPGLATNEQFF
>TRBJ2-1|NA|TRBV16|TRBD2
TGTGCCAGCAGCCAATCGATGGCTAGCGGGGACTACAATGAGCAGTTCTTC
CASSQSMASGDYNEQFF